The following is a T cell receptor (beta chain) sequence with its context. Antigen unknown. This specimen belongs to a study of cytomegalovirus exposure and HLA in healthy donors. Study-wide context: Inside one of the first data releases sat about 85 million unique TCRs taken from HLA-typed donors. Findings and limits, study-wide: In an earlier analysis, about 87% or about 30%: the productive usage of most TCR beta V segments. Researchers catalogued 164 TCR beta chains as cytomegalovirus-associated.

V trimming: 0 bases; J trimming: 0 bases; junction bases outside the gene matches: 5. Per the germline V gene, CDR1 is SEHNR and CDR2 is FQNEAQ (reference sequence). This CDR3 is built from 18 residues. Primers included in the PCR were 60 Vbeta and 13 Jbeta primers. TCRdb's copy holds only in-frame clones and misses some; the assay was immunoSEQ multiplex PCR. The table records 120,000 or so clones, 75% to 85% of them present only once. When sampled, the donors appeared nominally healthy, though they likely had unrecorded immune exposures. The origin of this receptor is a man aged 35-49 years in good health and CMV-seronegative. V usage is TRBV7-9 and J usage is TRBJ2-3; 11 bases line up with TRBD2. Sample: PBMCs. For the CDR3, the DNA is TGTGCCAGCAGCTTAGCCCAGACTAGCGGGACTAGCACAGATACGCAGTATTTT. Translated: CASSLAQTSGTSTDTQYF.